Below are 23 T cell receptor beta chains sequenced from a single sample in a study of neoadjuvant nivolumab and ipilimumab in lung cancer. Sequencing used immunoSEQ multiplex PCR; TCRdb keeps in-frame clones, though not all of them. The profile shows about 30,000 clones, roughly three quarters of them singletons. Sequences were derived from tumor tissue, sampled after neoadjuvant nivolumab, alone or with ipilimumab, at or shortly before surgery. The receptors were sampled from an adult with non-small cell lung cancer.

V and J are TRBV2 and TRBJ2-7, with D perhaps matching TRBD1 (6 bases). V was cut by 3 bases and J by 1 base, with 7 bases left in between. The germline CDR1 and CDR2 sequences are SNHLY and FYNNEI. CDR3 size: 13 residues. DNA of the CDR3: TGTGCCAGCAGTGAGACAGGTTCCTACGAGCAGTACTTC. Its translation is CASSETGSYEQYF.

CDR3 DNA sequence: TGTGCCAGCAGCAAGCGGGAAGTCTACGAGCAGTACTTC. It encodes CASSKREVYEQYF. The chain carries TRBV11-1 and TRBJ2-7, with 7 bases lining up with TRBD2. The germline gives CDR1 SGHAT, CDR2 FQDESV (reference sequence). The CDR3 length is 13 residues. Trimming took 5 bases from V and 3 from J; bases not matched to a gene: 4.

The chain has TRBV9 and TRBJ2-1, with 11 bases lining up with TRBD2. The germline gives CDR1 SGDLS, CDR2 YYNGEE. Unmatched junction bases numbered 4, after V lost 0 bases and J lost 5 bases. The CDR3 covers 16 residues. CDR3 sequence (DNA): TGTGCCAGCAGCGTAGGACTAGCGGGGTACAACAATGAGCAGTTCTTC. This sequence encodes CASSVGLAGYNNEQFF.

V is TRBV25-1 and J is TRBJ1-1; 11 nucleotides line up with TRBD1. The CDR3 is made up of 14 amino acids. Germline values: CDR1 MGHDK, CDR2 SYGVNS. The V gene end was trimmed by 3 bases and the J gene end by 3 bases; junction bases not matched to a gene: 0. In DNA form, the CDR3 reads TGTGCCAGCAGTGAGGGACAGGGGGACACTGAAGCTTTCTTT. This translates into CASSEGQGDTEAFF.

The rearrangement uses TRBV5-1 and TRBJ2-1; the D is unclear. Trimming took off 0 bases at V and 10 bases at J, with 17 bases between the two ends. CDR3 size: 15 residues. Per the germline V gene, CDR1 is SGHRS and CDR2 is YFSETQ. This CDR3 is CASSLDQALIIEQFF. In nucleotides, the CDR3 is TGCGCCAGCAGCTTGGACCAGGCCCTCATCATCGAGCAGTTCTTC. Based on the CDR3 plus reference TRBV5-1 and TRBJ2-1, the full variable domain is KAGVTQTPRYLIKTRGQQVTLSCSPISGHRSVSWYQQTPGQGLQFLFEYFSETQRNKGNFPGRFSGRQFSNSRSEMNVSTLELGDSALYLCASSLDQALIIEQFFGPGTRLTVL.

The gene calls are TRBV5-1 and TRBJ2-1, with a possible D match to TRBD2 (6 bases). Germline CDR1 is SGHRS and CDR2 is YFSETQ. With 0 bases removed from V and 2 bases from J, the gap between germline ends came to 9 bases. The CDR3 is made up of 15 amino acids. The CDR3 sequence is CASSLEGEAYNEQFF. The CDR3 nucleotides read TGCGCCAGCAGCTTGGAAGGGGAGGCCTACAATGAGCAGTTCTTC.

As for this clone: Germline and junction disagree at one end, which may indicate a read error. The chain joins TRBV19 to TRBJ2-5; D is undetermined. The CDR3 spans 15 residues. From germline, CDR1 is LNHDA and CDR2 SQIVND (reference sequence). CDR3 amino acids: CASSMAAGTQQTQYF. DNA of the CDR3: TGTGCCAGTAGTATGGCGGCAGGTACCCAACAGACCCAGTACTTC.

The chain uses TRBV6-5 and TRBJ2-3, with TRBD2 as a possible D gene (7 bases). The CDR3 is 15 amino acids. The germline V and J ends were trimmed by 0 bases and 4 bases, with 11 bases remaining between them. CDR1 and CDR2 from the germline V gene are MNHEY and SVGAGI. The CDR3 coding sequence is TGTGCCAGCAGTTACTCTGGCGGGGGCGCAGATACGCAGTATTTT. Its protein product is CASSYSGGGADTQYF.

The gene calls are TRBV11-1 and TRBJ2-3, with D possibly TRBD1 on 5 matching bases. CDR3 length equals 15 residues. V lost 0 bases and J 9 bases, leaving 16 bases between the germline ends. Germline values: CDR1 SGHAT, CDR2 FQDESV (reference sequence). The CDR3 nucleotides are TGTGCCAGCAGCTTAGCCGAAATCTCTCCAGGGACGCAGTATTTT. Translation: CASSLAEISPGTQYF.

The V gene is TRBV5-1, the J gene TRBJ1-6; D is unclear. The CDR3 consists of 16 residues. Germline lookup yields CDR1 SGHRS and CDR2 YFSETQ. V shed 0 bases and J shed 0 bases, with 7 bases lying between them. DNA of the CDR3: TGCGCCAGCAGCTTGGTGGGGAGCTCCTATAATTCACCCCTCCACTTT. It yields the protein CASSLVGSSYNSPLHF.

This rearrangement joins TRBV5-4 to TRBJ1-2; 8 bases fit TRBD1. Trimming took 3 bases from V and 7 from J; bases not matched to a gene: 5. The CDR3 is 13 amino acids. CDR1 SGHNT and CDR2 YYREEE come from the germline V gene (reference sequence). The CDR3 protein is CASSSRGRFGYTF. The CDR3 region has the DNA TGTGCCAGCAGCTCCAGGGGGCGTTTTGGCTACACCTTC.

The V call is TRBV29-1, the J call TRBJ1-4, with D perhaps matching TRBD1 (5 bases). Trimming removed 6 bases from V and 8 bases from J, with 16 bases in between. CDR1 and CDR2 from the germline V gene are SQVTM and ANQGSEA. The CDR3 contains 13 residues. The CDR3 spells CSVAGRRIEKLFF. CDR3 bases: TGCAGCGTGGCGGGGCGTAGAATAGAAAAACTGTTTTTT.

The chain uses TRBV4-2 and TRBJ2-7; 9 bases fit TRBD2. The length of the CDR3 is 16 residues. In germline, CDR1 is LGHNA, CDR2 YNFKEQ. V was clipped by 2 bases and J by 2 bases; unmatched bases: 7. CDR3 region: CASSQTQSSGAYEQYF. CDR3 nucleotide sequence: TGTGCCAGCAGCCAAACCCAATCTAGCGGGGCCTACGAGCAGTACTTC.

This clone occurred a few times. The chain couples TRBV7-9 to TRBJ1-5; 8 bases align to TRBD1. The V gene's germline CDR1 is SEHNR and CDR2 FQNEAQ (reference sequence). The CDR3 loop spans 17 amino acids. V gave up 2 bases and J gave up 2 bases; unmatched junction bases: 8. In DNA form, the CDR3 reads TGTGCCAGCAGCTTATACAGGGGGTCGGGCGGCAATCAGCCCCAGCATTTT. It is translated as CASSLYRGSGGNQPQHF. Using reference TRBV7-9 and TRBJ1-5 for the parts outside the CDR3, the full variable domain is DTGVSQNPRHKITKRGQNVTFRCDPISEHNRLYWYRQTLGQGPEFLTYFQNEAQLEKSRLLSDRFSAERPKGSFSTLEIQRTEQGDSAMYLCASSLYRGSGGNQPQHFGDGTRLSIL.

V is TRBV18 and J is TRBJ2-2; TRBD1 matches 7 bases. This CDR3 comprises 15 residues. V shed 6 bases and J 3 bases; nucleotides not matched to a gene: 7. Germline values: CDR1 KGHSH, CDR2 LQKENI. CDR3 residues: CASSENRGYTGELFF. The CDR3 bases are TGTGCCAGCTCGGAGAACAGGGGCTACACCGGGGAGCTGTTTTTT.

The chain employs TRBV10-3 and TRBJ1-2, with a possible D match to TRBD1 (5 bases). Deletions cut 8 bases from V and 3 bases from J, with 13 bases between. CDR3 size: 13 residues. Germline V gene lookup returns CDR1 ENHRY and CDR2 SYGVKD. The CDR3 region is CAIHSMGDYGYTF. The CDR3 nucleotides read TGTGCCATCCACAGCATGGGGGACTATGGCTACACCTTC.

The rearrangement uses TRBV5-6 and TRBJ2-1; D may be TRBD2 (5 bases). Germline V gene lookup returns CDR1 SGHDT and CDR2 YYEEEE. CDR3 length: 12 residues. Trimming pared 4 bases from V and 9 bases from J, leaving 11 bases between. Here the CDR3 DNA reads TGTGCCAGCAGCCGACTACAGACTGAGCAGTTCTTC. It codes for CASSRLQTEQFF. The full variable domain, its missing parts supplied by reference TRBV5-6 and TRBJ2-1, is DAGVTQSPTHLIKTRGQQVTLRCSPKSGHDTVSWYQQALGQGPQFIFQYYEEEERQRGNFPDRFSGHQFPNYSSELNVNALLLGDSALYLCASSRLQTEQFFGPGTRLTVL.

The J gene is TRBJ1-6, the V gene TRBV11-2; perhaps TRBD1 as D (5 bases). The germline gives CDR1 SGHAT, CDR2 FQNNGV. V was pared by 5 bases and J by 9 bases, with 14 bases between. The CDR3 loop spans 14 amino acids. The CDR3 here is CASSRGGVGSPLHF. The DNA of the CDR3 is TGTGCCAGCAGCCGAGGAGGGGTAGGTTCACCCCTCCACTTT.

The CDR3 is CASSLTGGTVNEKLFF. The CDR3 bases are TGTGCCAGCAGCTTGACAGGGGGGACAGTTAATGAAAAACTGTTTTTT. The J gene is TRBJ1-4, the V gene TRBV11-2; TRBD1 aligns across 9 bases. Germline CDR1 is SGHAT and CDR2 is FQNNGV. The CDR3 is made up of 16 amino acids. With 3 bases clipped from V and 4 bases from J, the junction kept 6 bases outside the gene matches.

The chain links TRBV4-3 to TRBJ2-7, with D perhaps TRBD1 or TRBD2 (5 bases each). Germline lookup yields CDR1 LGHNA and CDR2 YSLEER. The ends were cut back, 2 bases at V and 8 bases at J, with 16 bases in the middle. The CDR3 runs 14 residues. The CDR3 bases are TGCGCCAGCAGCCAACGAACCTCCGGGACCCAGCAGTACTTC. Amino acids: CASSQRTSGTQQYF.

The chain joins TRBV7-9 to TRBJ2-1, with 7 positions matching TRBD2. Germline V gives CDR1 SEHNR, CDR2 FQNEAQ (reference sequence). The ends lost 6 bases at V and 14 bases at J; junction bases unmatched: 16. CDR3 length: 14 amino acids. The CDR3 DNA reads TGTGCCAGCAGTCCTCAAGGGCGCGGGGGAGAGGAGTTCTTC. Its protein product is CASSPQGRGGEEFF.

V usage is TRBV4-2 and J usage is TRBJ1-4; D is ambiguous. This CDR3 comprises 20 residues. V shed 0 bases and J shed 7 bases, with 27 bases lying between them. Germline lookup yields CDR1 LGHNA and CDR2 YNFKEQ. CDR3 nucleotide sequence: TGTGCCAGCAGCCAAGATTACCGACCAGGTTTCTGGGCCGCGACTGAAAAACTGTTTTTT. As protein: CASSQDYRPGFWAATEKLFF.

CDR3 region: CASSVGGIETQYF. CDR3 bases: TGTGCCAGCAGCGTAGGAGGGATCGAGACCCAGTACTTC. The chain carries TRBV9 and TRBJ2-5; a possible D gene is TRBD2 (5 bases). Germline loops: CDR1 SGDLS, CDR2 YYNGEE. V was clipped by 0 bases and J by 5 bases, with 8 bases between them. This CDR3 spans 13 amino acids.